The T cell receptor (beta chain) described here comes from a study of T-cell reconstitution after alpha-beta-depleted transplantation in children. This CDR3 region has 16 residues. Trimming took off 0 bases at V and 1 base at J, with 12 bases between the two ends. Germline CDR1 is SGHVS and CDR2 is FQNEAQ. Study conclusions and caveats: After one year, T-cell counts and TCRbeta diversity mostly came from new T cells. TCRbeta diversity was high at day 60 in some patients (a result of surviving recipient T cells and thymic progenitors). Expanded clones from the graft, numbering several hundred, reportedly supplied alpha-beta T cells about two months after transplant.

This clonotype was detected a few times. The target antigen is unknown. A library of TCRbeta sequences, prepared with unique molecular identifiers, was generated. MiXCR, applied by TCRdb to the PCR reads, yields one record per CDR3 protein. This table has roughly 570,000 distinct CDR3 sequences, 25% to 30% appearing once. This TCR was recovered from a boy less than two years old with Wiskott-Aldrich syndrome, due to receive a stem cell transplant. The gene calls are TRBV7-8 and TRBJ1-1; D unclear. Sequencing used PBMCs, obtained before TCRalphabeta/CD19-depleted stem cell transplant. CDR3 in amino acids: CASSLAPRVGNTEAFF. CDR3 DNA sequence: TGTGCCAGCAGCTTAGCGCCGAGGGTTGGGAACACTGAAGCTTTCTTT.